The 28 T cell receptor beta chains below all came from one sample that was sequenced in a study of T cell changes during pregnancy in multiple sclerosis. Assay: immunoSEQ multiplex PCR; the TCRdb copy retains only in-frame clones and omits some. The profile covers fewer than 40,000 clones, with more than 85% appearing a single time and around an eighth taken by the ten largest. This specimen was CD8+ T cells from peripheral blood mononuclear cells, taken after pregnancy. The receptors come from a female donor with multiple sclerosis, enrolled in a pregnancy study.

The genes are TRBV5-1 and TRBJ2-1, with 7 nucleotides matching TRBD2. The CDR3 consists of 15 residues. Germline lookup yields CDR1 SGHRS and CDR2 YFSETQ. V lost 0 bases and J lost 4; bases outside the gene matches: 4. CDR3 nucleotide sequence: TGCGCCAGCAGCTTGGGGTGGGGGGGTTACAATGAGCAGTTCTTC. Protein product: CASSLGWGGYNEQFF.

V gene TRBV30 combines with J gene TRBJ1-1; D is unclear. CDR3 length: 17 amino acids. Trimming pared 0 bases from V and 1 base from J, leaving 18 bases between. Germline V gives CDR1 GTSNPN, CDR2 SVGIG (reference sequence). The CDR3 protein is CAWSVDSGSLWNTEAFF. In nucleotides, the CDR3 is TGTGCCTGGAGTGTGGATTCAGGTTCCCTTTGGAACACTGAAGCTTTCTTT.

The chain employs TRBV10-3 and TRBJ2-7; 9 bases are a match to TRBD1. CDR1 is ENHRY, CDR2 SYGVKD, per germline. V was clipped by 6 bases and J by 1 base; unmatched bases: 4. This CDR3 has 14 residues. The CDR3 DNA reads TGTGCCATCAGGGGGACAGGGAAATCCTACGAGCAGTACTTC. Its translation is CAIRGTGKSYEQYF.

This chain links TRBV7-9 with TRBJ2-1, with 9 bases aligning to TRBD1. The CDR3 extends over 15 amino acids. The ends lost 1 base at V and 5 bases at J; junction bases unmatched: 3. Germline loops: CDR1 SEHNR, CDR2 FQNEAQ (reference sequence). CDR3 in DNA: TGTGCCAGCAGCTTAGGGCGACAGGGGGACAATGAGCAGTTCTTC. It codes for CASSLGRQGDNEQFF.

This clone has just a few counts. J is TRBJ2-2 and V is TRBV6-1, with D possibly matching TRBD2 (5 bases). From germline, CDR1 is MNHNS and CDR2 SASEGT. This CDR3 contains 13 residues. V lost 1 base and J 7 bases, leaving 7 bases between the germline ends. CDR3 coding DNA: TGTGCCAGCAGTGAAGGGAGGTACGGGGAGCTGTTTTTT. Translated: CASSEGRYGELFF.

The chain employs TRBV9 and TRBJ1-1; D remains unclear. The CDR3 consists of 14 residues. V lost 0 bases to trimming and J lost 7 bases, with 13 bases between them. Germline V lookup: CDR1 SGDLS, CDR2 YYNGEE. CDR3 sequence reads: CASSVGGSGDEAFF. In DNA, the CDR3 is TGTGCCAGCAGCGTAGGAGGGTCAGGAGATGAAGCTTTCTTT.

This chain links TRBV7-9 with TRBJ2-7; 7 bases are shared with TRBD1. This CDR3 is 14 amino acids long. Trimming at V came to 5 bases and at J to 0 bases, leaving 4 bases not matched to a gene. The germline CDR1 and CDR2 sequences are SEHNR and FQNEAQ (reference sequence). CDR3 residues: CASSPPGGSYEQYF. The CDR3 DNA follows: TGTGCCAGCAGCCCGCCAGGGGGCTCCTACGAGCAGTACTTC.

The chain is built from TRBV28 and TRBJ2-1; TRBD2 matches 10 bases. V trimming: 4 bases; J trimming: 2 bases; junction bases outside the gene matches: 8. The CDR3 has 17 amino acids. Germline V lookup: CDR1 MDHEN, CDR2 SYDVKM. CDR3 nucleotide sequence: TGTGCCAGCAGTTCCCCCGAGCGGGAGGGCCCCTACAATGAGCAGTTCTTC. Its protein product is CASSSPEREGPYNEQFF.

This clone has only one observation. The chain employs TRBV15 and TRBJ2-2, with TRBD1 matching over 9 bases. Germline values: CDR1 LNHNV, CDR2 YYDKDF (reference sequence). With V trimmed by 7 bases and J by 1 base, 10 bases remained unmatched. CDR3 size: 17 residues. This CDR3 is CATIRTGDPLNTGELFF. The CDR3 DNA reads as TGTGCCACCATCCGGACAGGGGATCCCTTGAACACCGGGGAGCTGTTTTTT.

V is TRBV7-6 and J is TRBJ2-1; D gene unclear. The CDR3 totals 12 residues. Germline assignment: CDR1 SGHVS and CDR2 FNYEAQ. Trimming took off 5 bases at V and 5 bases at J, with 7 bases between the two ends. The CDR3 DNA is TGTGCCAGCAGCCCACGGGACAATGAGCAGTTCTTC. It is translated as CASSPRDNEQFF.

The chain joins TRBV7-6 to TRBJ1-1; D is uncertain. The CDR3 length is 15 residues. CDR1 is SGHVS and CDR2 is FNYEAQ in the germline V gene. V lost 1 base to trimming and J lost 0 bases, with 9 bases between them. Here the CDR3 reads CASSLGSNMNTEAFF. The CDR3 DNA reads TGTGCCAGCAGCTTAGGTTCAAACATGAACACTGAAGCTTTCTTT.

V and J are TRBV6-1 and TRBJ2-3, with TRBD1 identical over 7 bases. Trimming at V came to 7 bases and at J to 2 bases, leaving 6 bases not matched to a gene. Germline CDR1 reads MNHNS; CDR2 reads SASEGT. This CDR3 has 14 residues. CDR3 DNA sequence: TGTGCCAGCACCGGACAGGAACACACAGATACGCAGTATTTT. Translated, it gives CASTGQEHTDTQYF.

This clone occurred once. The chain is built from TRBV6-5 and TRBJ2-1; no reliable D call. Germline V gene sequence: CDR1 MNHEY, CDR2 SVGAGI. Trimming shortened V by 0 bases and J by 6 bases, and 6 bases separated the two germline ends. This CDR3 is 13 amino acids long. The CDR3 is CASSYSASNEQFF. The CDR3 DNA reads as TGTGCCAGCAGTTACTCAGCTTCCAATGAGCAGTTCTTC.

This chain joins TRBV5-4 and TRBJ2-7; perhaps TRBD2 as D (5 bases). CDR3 size: 15 residues. V shed 0 bases and J shed 7 bases, with 17 bases lying between them. From germline, CDR1 is SGHNT and CDR2 YYREEE (reference sequence). As DNA, the CDR3 is TGTGCCAGCAGCTTGGCCGAGACTCCTCCGGGAGAGCAGTACTTC. Translating gives CASSLAETPPGEQYF.

The V call is TRBV4-1, the J call TRBJ1-1, with D possibly being TRBD1 (5 bases). Germline values: CDR1 MGHRA, CDR2 YSYEKL. This CDR3 is 14 amino acids long. V lost 3 bases and J 10 bases, leaving 18 bases between the germline ends. The CDR3, as DNA: TGCGCCAGCAGCCAGGAGGGGCAGCACCAAACAGCTTTCTTT. Amino acids: CASSQEGQHQTAFF.

The chain employs TRBV5-4 and TRBJ1-1; TRBD1 is a possible D gene (6 bases). This CDR3 spans 12 amino acids. Trimming shortened V by 3 bases and J by 7 bases, and 10 bases separated the two germline ends. Germline values: CDR1 SGHNT, CDR2 YYREEE (reference sequence). This chain's CDR3 is CASSYQGIEAFF. DNA for the CDR3: TGTGCCAGCAGCTACCAGGGGATTGAAGCTTTCTTT.

The rearrangement joins TRBV14 to TRBJ2-7; a weak D match, TRBD1 (5 bases). Trimming stripped 6 bases from V and 7 bases from J, with 22 bases between. Germline assignment: CDR1 SGHDN and CDR2 FVKESK. The CDR3 spans 15 residues. CDR3 region: CASSPLLTPAGEQYF. CDR3 nucleotides: TGTGCCAGCAGTCCCCTTTTGACACCCGCAGGGGAGCAGTACTTC.

CDR3 sequence: CASSVADRVGKNEQFF. The DNA of the CDR3 is TGTGCCAGCAGCGTAGCCGACAGGGTAGGAAAGAATGAGCAGTTCTTC. The chain combines TRBV9 with TRBJ2-1, with 7 bases matching TRBD1. The CDR3 has 16 residues. The J segment lost 7 bases and the V segment lost 0 bases, leaving 10 bases of the junction unmatched. Germline CDR1 reads SGDLS; CDR2 reads YYNGEE.

CDR3 in DNA: TGTGCCAGCAGCTTAGCGTATTTTGACATTCAGTACTTC. It encodes CASSLAYFDIQYF. J is TRBJ2-4 and V is TRBV7-6, with no clear D. The germline CDR1 and CDR2 sequences are SGHVS and FNYEAQ. The CDR3 has 13 amino acids. V lost 0 bases and J lost 8, with 8 bases in between. Full variable domain (remainder filled in from reference TRBV7-6 and TRBJ2-4): GAGVSQSPRYKVTKRGQDVALRCDPISGHVSLYWYRQALGQGPEFLTYFNYEAQQDKSGLPNDRFSAERPEGSISTLTIQRTEQRDSAMYRCASSLAYFDIQYFGAGTRLSVL.

The CDR3 DNA reads TGTGCCAGCAGTTTAAAGGGACAGCCTCGACCTGTCTCTGGGGCCAACGTCCTGACTTTC. Translation: CASSLKGQPRPVSGANVLTF. The V call is TRBV27, the J call TRBJ2-6, with TRBD1 identical over 7 bases. The CDR3 runs 20 residues. The germline CDR1 and CDR2 sequences are MNHEY and SMNVEV (reference sequence). The J segment lost 0 bases and the V segment lost 2 bases, leaving 13 bases of the junction unmatched. The full variable domain, with the rest looked up from reference TRBV27 and TRBJ2-6, is EAQVTQNPRYLITVTGKKLTVTCSQNMNHEYMSWYRQDPGLGLRQIYYSMNVEVTDKGDVPEGYKVSRKEKRNFPLILESPSPNQTSLYFCASSLKGQPRPVSGANVLTFGAGSRLTVL.

The rearrangement links TRBV23-1 to TRBJ2-2; TRBD2 matches 12 bases. TRBV23-1 is an open reading frame whose function is uncertain. This CDR3 has 18 residues. J lost 0 bases, V lost 4 bases, and 6 bases had no gene match. CDR3 residues: CASSPLAGGPSNTGELFF. CDR3 coding DNA: TGCGCCAGCAGTCCCCTAGCGGGAGGGCCCTCGAACACCGGGGAGCTGTTTTTT.

The chain employs TRBV11-2 and TRBJ2-2, with TRBD2 matching over 8 bases. This CDR3 spans 15 amino acids. Germline V lookup: CDR1 SGHAT, CDR2 FQNNGV. J was trimmed by 4 bases and V by 1 base; bases with no gene match: 2. CDR3 protein: CASSLGAGATGELFF. CDR3 DNA sequence: TGTGCCAGCAGCTTAGGAGCGGGAGCCACCGGGGAGCTGTTTTTT.

The chain uses TRBV5-1 and TRBJ2-1; 10 bases map to TRBD2. The CDR3 covers 16 residues. Germline loops: CDR1 SGHRS, CDR2 YFSETQ. The V segment lost 4 bases and the J segment 2 bases; nucleotides outside the gene matches: 6. The CDR3: CASSQTSGAPYNEQFF. As DNA, the CDR3 is TGCGCCAGCAGCCAAACTAGCGGGGCACCCTACAATGAGCAGTTCTTC.

The chain joins TRBV7-9 to TRBJ2-2, with 10 bases lining up with TRBD2. Germline loops: CDR1 SEHNR, CDR2 FQNEAQ (reference sequence). Trimming removed 2 bases from V and 5 bases from J; junction bases left unmatched: 8. CDR3 length: 17 amino acids. The CDR3 protein is CASSLSRLAGDTGELFF. The CDR3 DNA reads as TGTGCCAGCAGCTTAAGCCGCCTAGCGGGGGATACCGGGGAGCTGTTTTTT.

The V and J genes are TRBV2 and TRBJ2-7, with D uncertain. Germline V gene sequence: CDR1 SNHLY, CDR2 FYNNEI. The CDR3 is made up of 12 amino acids. V was cut by 2 bases and J by 4 bases, with 6 bases left in between. The CDR3 DNA reads as TGTGCCAGCAGTGAATATGAGTACGAGCAGTACTTC. As protein: CASSEYEYEQYF.

The V and J genes are TRBV28 and TRBJ2-7, with D perhaps matching TRBD1 (6 bases). Trimming cost V 4 bases and J 3 bases, with 13 bases left between them. The germline V gene encodes CDR1 MDHEN and CDR2 SYDVKM. The CDR3 is 14 residues long. This CDR3 is CASSSDLQGYEQYF. The CDR3, as DNA: TGTGCCAGCAGTTCCGACTTACAGGGCTACGAGCAGTACTTC.

This clone was recorded only once. The genes are TRBV7-3 and TRBJ2-7, with 10 nucleotides matching TRBD2. The CDR3 is 15 amino acids. J lost 6 bases, V lost 3 bases, and 8 bases had no gene match. The germline CDR1 and CDR2 sequences are SGHTA and FQGTGA. The CDR3 coding sequence is TGTGCCAGCAGCTTGTTTGCTAGCGGGAGTCGCGAGCAGTACTTC. Protein product: CASSLFASGSREQYF.

The gene calls are TRBV5-1 and TRBJ2-3, with 12 bases fitting TRBD2. J was trimmed by 3 bases and V by 1 base; bases with no gene match: 0. Germline CDR1 SGHRS, CDR2 YFSETQ. There are 15 residues in the CDR3. The CDR3 reads CASSLTSGRTDTQYF. CDR3 DNA: TGCGCCAGCAGCTTGACTAGCGGGAGGACAGATACGCAGTATTTT.